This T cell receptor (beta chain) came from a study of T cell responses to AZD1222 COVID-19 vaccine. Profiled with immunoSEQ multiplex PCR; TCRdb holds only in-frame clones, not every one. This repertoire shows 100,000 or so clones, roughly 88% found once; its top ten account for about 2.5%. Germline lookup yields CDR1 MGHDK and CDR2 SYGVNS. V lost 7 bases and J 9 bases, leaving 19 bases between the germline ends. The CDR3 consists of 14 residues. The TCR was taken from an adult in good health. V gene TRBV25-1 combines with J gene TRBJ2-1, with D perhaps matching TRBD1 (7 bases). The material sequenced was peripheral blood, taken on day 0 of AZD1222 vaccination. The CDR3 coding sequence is TGTGCCAGCATAGGCGGGACAGCCCTGAGTGAGCAGTTCTTC. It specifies CASIGGTALSEQFF.